The clone carrying this T cell receptor (beta chain) occurred a few times. This entry comes from a study of blood T cell repertoires in COVID-19. Study-wide context: Samples taken during acute and convalescent COVID-19 were collected in the United States, Italy and Spain. The cDNA or gDNA used as material had been derived from T cells, B-cell-depleted T cells, or PBMCs.

V lost 4 bases to trimming and J lost 1 base, with 13 bases between them. The germline V gene encodes CDR1 LGHDT and CDR2 YNNKEL (reference sequence). The CDR3 has 15 amino acids. Here immunoSEQ multiplex PCR was the method, and the copy in TCRdb shows in-frame clones only, minus some. The data contain 200,000 to 250,000 clones, 75% to 85% of them singletons. Input material: peripheral blood. This sequence joins TRBV3-1 (or the pseudogene TRBV3-2) and TRBJ1-1; TRBD1 might be the D (5 bases). The clonotype originates from a woman at least 80 years old with COVID-19, enrolled during active disease. CDR3 residues: CASSPWGVENTEAFF. The DNA for the CDR3 is TGTGCCAGCAGCCCGTGGGGGGTCGAGAACACTGAAGCTTTCTTT.